Listed below are T cell receptor beta chains from one sample, sequenced in a study of CXCR3-negative and CXCR3-positive naive CD8 T cells. TCRdb reprocessed the 5' RACE reads and keeps a single row for each CDR3 protein, giving no DNA. Its listing shows 45,000 to 70,000 distinct CDR3 sequences. Specimen: memory CD8+ T cells from blood. These receptor sequences come from a human donor in good health. Some clones in this sample may be carry-over from other donors' samples. CDR3s include the opening cysteine and the closing phenylalanine or tryptophan.

v_gene,j_gene,CDR3aa
TRBV29-1,TRBJ2-7,CSGRDTETYEQYF
TRBV12-3/TRBV12-4,TRBJ2-1,CASNRPGQLSYNEQFF
TRBV28,TRBJ1-1,CASSLGRWGPRGTEAFF
TRBV28,TRBJ2-5,CASTKDSLKETQYF
TRBV7-2,TRBJ2-7,CASSLAGGPYEQYF
TRBV7-3,TRBJ2-1,CASSPGLAESYNEQFF
TRBV7-3,TRBJ2-5,CASARGGPETQYF
TRBV7-3,TRBJ2-7,CASSLMLGGTYEQYF
TRBV20-1,TRBJ2-7,CSAEYRGQGYYEQYF
TRBV7-2,TRBJ1-1,CASSSLGGPNTEAFF